Described below is a single T cell receptor (beta chain) sequence and its context. It has no known antigen specificity. No base quality values were provided; no much bigger clone lies one nucleotide off. TCRbeta CDR3 regions were amplified by the immunoSEQ bias-controlled multiplex PCR and were subjected to high-throughput sequencing. The original pipeline was this. CDR3 sequences were collapsed and filtered with the immunoSEQ vendor pipeline, and the abundance and frequency of each unique TCRbeta CDR3 were thereby quantified. Dominant CDR3 amino acid sequences were clustered with SARS-CoV-2-specific ImmuneCODE TCRbeta sequences by CD-HIT using a 90% global sequence identity threshold. A clone was classed as hyperexpanded at a frequency of 0.1 to 1 and as large at a frequency of 0.01 to 0.1. For the dominant clones, CDR3 amino acid sequences and V and J gene assignments were confirmed with MiXCR. The R stringdist package was used to calculate Levenshtein distances between the patient clonotypes and the ImmuneCODE hits. The clones in this table, taken by TCRdb from immuneACCESS, are in-frame only. Not every clone is retained; where verified, under half of the shortfall comes from an unresolved V gene, and the cause of the rest is unknown. V and J calls and clone size are given by that table; D and trimming were obtained from the DNA. This sample comprises more than 6,500 clones, about 81% of them detected only once. Roughly a fifth of the sample belongs to the ten largest clones.

Here V drops 11 bases and J drops 4 bases, and the junction holds 9 bases not matched to any gene. The CDR3 numbers 14 residues from cysteine through phenylalanine. CDR3 DNA is the only sequence kept; it has 42 bases, read in frame from the first base. The germline V gene provides CDR1 ENHRY and CDR2 SYGVKD. The data stem from a study of T cell repertoires in MIS-A myocarditis (dated by TCRdb to between 2020 and 2023). The QIAamp DNA FFPE kit was used to extract genomic DNA from formalin-fixed paraffin-embedded autopsy tissue. The TCR sequence derives from a man aged 18-30 years with fulminant myocarditis from multisystem inflammatory syndrome in adults (MIS-A) after COVID-19. The specimen was right inferior lung lobe tissue obtained at autopsy. The rearranged chain carries TRBV10-3 and TRBJ2-1, and TRBD1 matches 9 of the central bases. The DNA is TGTGCCGCCCACCGGGACAGGGCTTACAATGAGCAGTTCTTC. Its amino acids are CAAHRDRAYNEQFF.